The rows below give T cell receptor beta chains drawn from one sample of a study of blood T cell repertoires in COVID-19. The protocol was immunoSEQ multiplex PCR, while the TCRdb copy is restricted to in-frame clones and leaves out a portion. There are fewer than 110,000 clones in the sample; 75% to 95% occur only once, and roughly 1.2% lies in the top ten. The sample consisted of peripheral blood. These receptors were obtained from a woman in her twenties or thirties with acute or convalescent COVID-19. Both conserved end residues are part of each CDR3. The D gene is left open where the match is weak. Expanded clones get a size class; other rows say once, few or many, or leave the size out.

v_gene	len	d_gene	abundance	j_gene	CDR3aa	CDR3nt
TRBV4-3	16	TRBD1	-	TRBJ1-4	CASSLGQGEANEKLFF	TGCGCCAGCAGCCTCGGACAGGGAGAGGCGAATGAAAAACTGTTTTTT
TRBV7-3	16	-	-	TRBJ2-1	CASSPQRGSSYNEQFF	TGTGCCAGCAGCCCCCAACGGGGGAGCTCCTACAATGAGCAGTTCTTC
TRBV7-9	14	-	-	TRBJ2-2	CASSRDTNTGELFF	TGTGCCAGCAGCCGTGACACGAACACCGGGGAGCTGTTTTTT
TRBV7-8	14	-	-	TRBJ2-7	CASTTSGTQGEQYF	TGTGCCAGCACCACCTCTGGGACTCAGGGCGAGCAGTACTTC
TRBV15	15	TRBD1	-	TRBJ1-1	CATSRGGTGGTEAFF	TGTGCCACCAGCAGAGGGGGTACAGGGGGAACTGAAGCTTTCTTT
TRBV7-8	16	TRBD2	-	TRBJ2-1	CASSQGTGTTYNEQFF	TGTGCCAGCAGCCAAGGAACCGGGACTACCTACAATGAGCAGTTCTTC
TRBV3-1/TRBV3-2	17	-	-	TRBJ2-7	CASSLGPQGRSSYEQYF	TGTGCCAGCAGCCTCGGTCCACAGGGTAGGAGCTCCTACGAGCAGTACTTC
TRBV4-2	13	-	-	TRBJ2-1	CASSQDRRGEQFF	TGTGCCAGCAGCCAAGATAGGAGGGGTGAGCAGTTCTTC
TRBV7-8	15	-	-	TRBJ1-2	CASSLEAGTIFGYTF	TGTGCCAGCAGCTTAGAGGCAGGGACTATTTTTGGCTACACCTTC
TRBV7-9	13	-	-	TRBJ1-2	CASSLTTGHGYTF	TGTGCCAGCAGCTTAACTACAGGCCATGGCTACACCTTC
TRBV7-6	15	TRBD1	once	TRBJ1-1	CASSLAGTGITEAFF	TGTGCCAGCAGCTTAGCCGGGACAGGGATAACTGAAGCTTTCTTT
TRBV6-5	13	-	few	TRBJ2-5	CAGSLDLAETQYF	TGTGCCGGCTCTCTAGACTTAGCGGAGACCCAGTACTTC
TRBV28	12	-	once	TRBJ1-5	CASSRDIQPQHF	TGTGCCAGCAGCCGTGACATACAGCCCCAGCATTTT
TRBV11-2	13	-	-	TRBJ2-7	CASSLSLEYEQYF	TGTGCCAGCAGCTTATCTCTCGAGTACGAGCAGTACTTC
TRBV27	15	-	-	TRBJ2-1	CASSAPLAEYNEQFF	TGTGCCAGCAGTGCCCCCTTAGCGGAGTACAATGAGCAGTTCTTC
TRBV6-6	14	TRBD1	-	TRBJ1-5	CASSRTGWGQPQHF	TGTGCCAGCAGTAGGACAGGGTGGGGGCAGCCCCAGCATTTT
TRBV19	20	TRBD1	-	TRBJ1-1	CASSQPAPGGQTAMNTEAFF	TGTGCCAGTAGCCAGCCAGCGCCAGGGGGCCAAACAGCGATGAACACTGAAGCTTTCTTT
TRBV19	17	TRBD2	-	TRBJ2-2	CASIRGSSGIGTGELFF	TGTGCCAGTATCCGGGGGTCTAGCGGGATAGGCACCGGGGAGCTGTTTTTT
TRBV4-3	16	-	-	TRBJ1-5	CASSQDRDYSNQPQHF	TGCGCCAGCAGCCAAGATCGCGACTATAGCAATCAGCCCCAGCATTTT
TRBV9	19	-	-	TRBJ1-3	CASSVGPTAGWQGRNTIYF	TGTGCCAGCAGCGTAGGACCGACGGCTGGTTGGCAGGGGAGAAACACCATATATTTT
TRBV11-3	16	TRBD1	-	TRBJ2-7	CASSLDRRQGAYEQYF	TGTGCCAGCAGCTTAGATCGTAGACAGGGGGCCTACGAGCAGTACTTC
TRBV19	12	-	-	TRBJ2-5	CASQGDWETQYF	TGTGCCAGCCAAGGGGATTGGGAGACCCAGTACTTC
TRBV4-2	15	TRBD2	-	TRBJ2-7	CASSQDIGGGYEQYF	TGTGCCAGCAGCCAAGATATCGGCGGGGGATACGAGCAGTACTTC
TRBV10-2	13	-	-	TRBJ2-3	CASRTSGSDTQYF	TGCGCCAGCAGGACTTCAGGGTCGGATACGCAGTATTTT
TRBV7-9	14	-	-	TRBJ1-2	CASSFTQLNYGYTF	TGTGCCAGCAGCTTTACACAGCTAAACTATGGCTACACCTTC
TRBV4-3	14	-	-	TRBJ1-6	CASSQGTGSSPLHF	TGCGCCAGCAGCCAAGGGACGGGGAGTTCACCCCTCCACTTT
TRBV28	14	TRBD1	-	TRBJ1-5	CASSLYRGHQPQHF	TGTGCCAGCAGTCTATACAGGGGCCATCAGCCCCAGCATTTT
TRBV7-9	14	TRBD1	few	TRBJ2-7	CASSSTGWSYEQYF	TGTGCCAGCAGCTCGACAGGGTGGTCCTACGAGCAGTACTTC
TRBV24-1	16	-	-	TRBJ2-7	CATSDSKQGTTYEQYF	TGTGCCACCAGTGATTCAAAACAGGGAACCACCTACGAGCAGTACTTC
TRBV18	17	TRBD2	-	TRBJ2-1	CASSLGLAGAGGNEQFF	TGTGCCAGCTCGCTGGGACTAGCGGGAGCCGGGGGCAATGAGCAGTTCTTC
TRBV5-1	17	TRBD2	-	TRBJ2-7	CASSLVPAGGPSDEQYF	TGCGCCAGCAGCTTGGTACCAGCGGGAGGGCCGAGCGACGAGCAGTACTTC
TRBV3-1/TRBV3-2	11	TRBD1	-	TRBJ1-1	CASSQTGGVLF	TGTGCCAGCAGCCAGACAGGGGGGGTGTTGTTT
TRBV2	12	-	-	TRBJ2-7	CASTQGSYEQYF	TGTGCCAGCACCCAGGGATCCTACGAGCAGTACTTC
TRBV4-1	15	TRBD2	-	TRBJ2-7	CASSHLREGTYEQYF	TGCGCCAGCAGCCATTTGCGGGAGGGAACGTACGAGCAGTACTTC
TRBV7-9	15	TRBD1	-	TRBJ1-3	CASSFTGEPGNTIYF	TGTGCCAGCAGCTTTACAGGGGAACCTGGAAACACCATATATTTT
TRBV28	14	-	-	TRBJ1-2	CASSFFAGQRGYTF	TGTGCCAGCAGTTTTTTCGCAGGGCAGAGGGGCTACACCTTC
TRBV5-4	15	-	-	TRBJ2-1	CASSSERGWNNEQFF	TGTGCCAGCAGCTCCGAAAGGGGCTGGAACAATGAGCAGTTCTTC